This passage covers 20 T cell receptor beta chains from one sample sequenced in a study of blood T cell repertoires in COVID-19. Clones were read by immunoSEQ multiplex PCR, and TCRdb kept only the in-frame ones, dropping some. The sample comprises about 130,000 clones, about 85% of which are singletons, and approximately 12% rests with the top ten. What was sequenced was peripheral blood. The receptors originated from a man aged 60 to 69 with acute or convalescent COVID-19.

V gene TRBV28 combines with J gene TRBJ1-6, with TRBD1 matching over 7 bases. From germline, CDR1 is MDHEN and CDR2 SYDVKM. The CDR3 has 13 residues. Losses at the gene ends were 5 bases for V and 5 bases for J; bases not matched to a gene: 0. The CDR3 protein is CASSDRDNSPLHF. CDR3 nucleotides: TGTGCCAGCAGTGACAGGGATAATTCACCCCTCCACTTT.

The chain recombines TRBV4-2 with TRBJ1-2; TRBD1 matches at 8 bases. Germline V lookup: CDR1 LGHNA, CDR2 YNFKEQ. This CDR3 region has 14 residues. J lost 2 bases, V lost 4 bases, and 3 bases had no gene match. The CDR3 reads CASSRDRGNYGYTF. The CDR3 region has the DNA TGTGCCAGCAGCCGCGACAGGGGAAACTATGGCTACACCTTC.

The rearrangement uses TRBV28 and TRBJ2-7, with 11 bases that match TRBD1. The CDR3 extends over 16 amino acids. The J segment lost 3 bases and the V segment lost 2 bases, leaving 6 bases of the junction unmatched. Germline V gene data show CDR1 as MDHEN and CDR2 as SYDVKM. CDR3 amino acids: CASSLGGTGGVYEQYF. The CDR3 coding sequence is TGTGCCAGCAGTTTAGGAGGGACAGGGGGGGTCTACGAGCAGTACTTC.

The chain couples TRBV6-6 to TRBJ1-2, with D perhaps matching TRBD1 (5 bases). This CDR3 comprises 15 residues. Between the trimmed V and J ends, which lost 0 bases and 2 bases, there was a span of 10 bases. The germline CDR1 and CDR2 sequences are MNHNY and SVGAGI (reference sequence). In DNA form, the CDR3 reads TGTGCCAGCAGTTACTCTAGGGGAGGGAACTATGGCTACACCTTC. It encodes CASSYSRGGNYGYTF.

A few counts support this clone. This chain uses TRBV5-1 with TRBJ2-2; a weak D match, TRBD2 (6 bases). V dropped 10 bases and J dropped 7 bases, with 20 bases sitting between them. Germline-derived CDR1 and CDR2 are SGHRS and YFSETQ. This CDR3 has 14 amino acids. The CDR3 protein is CALGTAGRGGELFF. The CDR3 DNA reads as TGCGCCCTGGGTACAGCAGGGCGGGGCGGGGAGCTGTTTTTT.

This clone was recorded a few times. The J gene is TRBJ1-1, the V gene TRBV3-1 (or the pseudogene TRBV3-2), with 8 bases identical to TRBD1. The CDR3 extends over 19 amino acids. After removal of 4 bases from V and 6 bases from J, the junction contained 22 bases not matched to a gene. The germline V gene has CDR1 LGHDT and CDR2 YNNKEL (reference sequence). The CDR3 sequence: CASSREIVPGQALTSEAFF. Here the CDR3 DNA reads TGTGCCAGCAGCCGGGAGATAGTCCCGGGACAGGCCTTGACCTCTGAAGCTTTCTTT.

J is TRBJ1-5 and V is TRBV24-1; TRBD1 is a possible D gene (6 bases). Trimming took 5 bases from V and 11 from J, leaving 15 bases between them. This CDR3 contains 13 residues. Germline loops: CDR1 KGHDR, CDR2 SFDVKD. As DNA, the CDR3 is TGTGCCACCAGTGTGGCGGGGGCCACGGCCCAGCATTTT. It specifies CATSVAGATAQHF.

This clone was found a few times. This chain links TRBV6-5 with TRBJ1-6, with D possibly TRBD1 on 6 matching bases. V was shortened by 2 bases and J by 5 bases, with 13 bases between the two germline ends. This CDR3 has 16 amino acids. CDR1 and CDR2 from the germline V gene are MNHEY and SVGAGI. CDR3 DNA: TGTGCCAGCAGTTACCCGATAGGGGGAGATAATTCACCCCTCCACTTT. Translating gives CASSYPIGGDNSPLHF.

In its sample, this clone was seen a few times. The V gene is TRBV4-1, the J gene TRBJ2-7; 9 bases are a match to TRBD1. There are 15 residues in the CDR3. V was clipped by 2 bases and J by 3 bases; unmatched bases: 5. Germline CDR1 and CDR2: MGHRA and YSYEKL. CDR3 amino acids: CASSQIGQGIYEQYF. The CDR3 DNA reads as TGCGCCAGCAGCCAAATAGGACAGGGGATCTACGAGCAGTACTTC.

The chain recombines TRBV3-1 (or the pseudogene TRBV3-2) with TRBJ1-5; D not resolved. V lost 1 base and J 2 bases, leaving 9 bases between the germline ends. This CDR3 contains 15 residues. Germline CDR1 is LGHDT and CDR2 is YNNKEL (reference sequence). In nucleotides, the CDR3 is TGTGCCAGCAGCCAAGGATGGGAGGGCAATCAGCCCCAGCATTTT. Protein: CASSQGWEGNQPQHF.

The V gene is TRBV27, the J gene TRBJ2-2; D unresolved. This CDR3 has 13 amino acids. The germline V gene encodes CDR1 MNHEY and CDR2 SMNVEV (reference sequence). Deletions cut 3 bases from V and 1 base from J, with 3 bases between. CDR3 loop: CASSFLNTGELFF. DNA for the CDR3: TGTGCCAGCAGTTTCCTGAACACCGGGGAGCTGTTTTTT.

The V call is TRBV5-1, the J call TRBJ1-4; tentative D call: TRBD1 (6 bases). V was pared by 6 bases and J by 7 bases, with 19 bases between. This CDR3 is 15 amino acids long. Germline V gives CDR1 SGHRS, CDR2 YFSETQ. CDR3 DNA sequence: TGCGCCAGCACCCGGGATGTGGGGGCGAGTGAAAAACTGTTTTTT. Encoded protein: CASTRDVGASEKLFF.

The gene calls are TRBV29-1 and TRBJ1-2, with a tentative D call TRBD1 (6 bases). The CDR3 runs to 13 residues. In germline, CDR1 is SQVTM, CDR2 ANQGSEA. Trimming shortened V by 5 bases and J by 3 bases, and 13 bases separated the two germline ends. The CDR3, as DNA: TGCAGCGTTCTGTCGGGGGGCGACTATGGCTACACCTTC. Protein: CSVLSGGDYGYTF. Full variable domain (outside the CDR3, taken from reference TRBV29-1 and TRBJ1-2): SAVISQKPSRDICQRGTSLTIQCQVDSQVTMMFWYRQQPGQSLTLIATANQGSEATYESGFVIDKFPISRPNLTFSTLTVSNMSPEDSSIYLCSVLSGGDYGYTFGSGTRLTVV.

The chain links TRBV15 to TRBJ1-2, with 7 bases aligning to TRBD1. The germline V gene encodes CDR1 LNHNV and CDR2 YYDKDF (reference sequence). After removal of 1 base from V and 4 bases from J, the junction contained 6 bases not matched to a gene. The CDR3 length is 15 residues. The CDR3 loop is CATSRVSRGPYGYTF. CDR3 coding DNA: TGTGCCACCAGCAGAGTCTCGAGGGGGCCCTATGGCTACACCTTC.

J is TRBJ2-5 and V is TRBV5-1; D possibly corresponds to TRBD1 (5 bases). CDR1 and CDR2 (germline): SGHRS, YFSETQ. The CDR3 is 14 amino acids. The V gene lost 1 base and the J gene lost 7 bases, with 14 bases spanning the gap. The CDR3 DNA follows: TGCGCCAGCAGCTTGTTAGCCCAGGGCGGGACCCAGTACTTC. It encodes CASSLLAQGGTQYF.

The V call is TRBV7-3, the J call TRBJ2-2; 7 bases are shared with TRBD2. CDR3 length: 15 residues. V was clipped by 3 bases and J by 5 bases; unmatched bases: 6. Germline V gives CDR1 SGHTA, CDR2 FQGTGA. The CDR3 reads CASSFAGVGTGELFF. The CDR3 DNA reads TGTGCCAGCAGCTTCGCGGGAGTCGGGACCGGGGAGCTGTTTTTT.

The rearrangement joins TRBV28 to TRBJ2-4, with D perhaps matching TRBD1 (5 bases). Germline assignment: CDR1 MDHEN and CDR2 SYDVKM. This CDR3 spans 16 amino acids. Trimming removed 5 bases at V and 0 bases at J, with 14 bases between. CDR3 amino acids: CASSPLDRLAKNIQYF. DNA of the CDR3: TGTGCCAGCAGTCCCCTCGACAGATTAGCCAAAAACATTCAGTACTTC.

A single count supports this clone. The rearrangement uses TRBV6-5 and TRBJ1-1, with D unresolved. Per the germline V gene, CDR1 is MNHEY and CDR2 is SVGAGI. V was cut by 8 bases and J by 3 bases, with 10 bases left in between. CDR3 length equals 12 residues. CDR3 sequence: CASRGTYTEAFF. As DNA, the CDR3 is TGTGCCAGCCGGGGAACTTACACTGAAGCTTTCTTT.

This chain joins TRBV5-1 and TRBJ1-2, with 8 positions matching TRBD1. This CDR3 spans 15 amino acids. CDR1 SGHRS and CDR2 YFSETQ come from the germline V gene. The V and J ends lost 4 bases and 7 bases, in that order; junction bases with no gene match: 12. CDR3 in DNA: TGCGCCAGCAGCCCTGGACAGGGCCTAGATGCTGGCTACACCTTC. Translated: CASSPGQGLDAGYTF.

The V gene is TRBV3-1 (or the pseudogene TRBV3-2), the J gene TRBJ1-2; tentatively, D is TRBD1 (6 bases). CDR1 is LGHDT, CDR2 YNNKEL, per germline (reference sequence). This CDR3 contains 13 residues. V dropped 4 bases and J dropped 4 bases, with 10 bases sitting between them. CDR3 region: CASSPTRGYGYTF. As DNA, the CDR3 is TGTGCCAGCAGCCCAACCAGGGGCTATGGCTACACCTTC.